The 21 T cell receptor beta chains reported below all come from one sample, sequenced in a study of CD8 T cells in ankylosing spondylitis. MiXCR was run by TCRdb on the 5' RACE reads, yielding one entry per CDR3 protein. Among a few hundred thousand distinct CDR3 sequences, around 10% were seen once, and the ten largest hold 6.8%. The sequenced sample consisted of blood, either unsorted or a sorted T cell fraction (not recorded which). These receptors were collected from a male donor with ankylosing spondylitis or in good health (not recorded which).

This clonotype was seen at least ten times. In nucleotides, the CDR3 is TGTGCCAGCAGTCTTAGACAGGGGGCTTACGAGCAGTACTTC. Translated: CASSLRQGAYEQYF. This chain joins TRBV27 and TRBJ2-7; TRBD1 matches at 10 bases. Germline V lookup: CDR1 MNHEY, CDR2 SMNVEV (reference sequence). The CDR3 loop spans 14 amino acids. With 5 bases clipped from V and 4 bases from J, the junction kept 5 bases outside the gene matches.

This clonotype appeared a few times. CDR3 sequence (DNA): TGTGCCAGCAGCTTTACAAACACAGATACGCAGTATTTT. Translating gives CASSFTNTDTQYF. The rearrangement links TRBV7-9 to TRBJ2-3; D remains ambiguous. V was clipped by 3 bases and J by 2 bases, with 6 bases between them. The germline CDR1 and CDR2 sequences are SEHNR and FQNEAQ (reference sequence). This CDR3 has 13 residues.

In DNA form, the CDR3 reads TGTGCCAGCGGGCGGGGGGTGGCGGCTTTCTTT. This translates into CASGRGVAAFF. The V and J genes are TRBV6-6 and TRBJ1-1; possible D gene TRBD1, 5 bases. V shed 8 bases and J shed 11 bases, with 15 bases lying between them. The CDR3 length is 11 residues. From germline, CDR1 is MNHNY and CDR2 SVGAGI (reference sequence).

This clonotype was observed a handful of times. This sequence joins TRBV5-1 and TRBJ2-1, with D possibly being TRBD1 or TRBD2 (6 bases each). The length of the CDR3 is 16 residues. V was pared by 4 bases and J by 0 bases, with 14 bases between. Germline V CDR1 and CDR2: SGHRS, YFSETQ. CDR3 amino acids: CASSPGGGGSYNEQFF. CDR3 bases: TGCGCCAGCAGCCCCGGAGGGGGAGGCTCCTACAATGAGCAGTTCTTC.

This clonotype was detected ten times or more. The rearrangement links TRBV20-1 to TRBJ1-5, with TRBD1 matching over 9 bases. The V and J ends lost 2 bases and 8 bases, in that order; junction bases with no gene match: 13. Germline assignment: CDR1 DFQATT and CDR2 SNEGSKA (reference sequence). The CDR3 has 16 residues. The CDR3 DNA is TGCAGTGCTAGAAGGGAGGGACAGGGCATAGGAAAGCCCCAGCATTTT. This encodes CSARREGQGIGKPQHF.

In this sample, this clonotype turned up a few times. A much bigger clone sits one base away, suggesting this may be a read error. The chain links TRBV27 to TRBJ1-2; D is ambiguous. CDR1 MNHEY and CDR2 SMNVEV come from the germline V gene (reference sequence). Trimming shortened V by 2 bases and J by 6 bases, and 4 bases separated the two germline ends. The length of the CDR3 is 11 residues. CDR3 coding DNA: TGTGCCAGCAGTTTAGGGAATGGCTACACCTTC. Amino acid sequence: CASSLGNGYTF.

The chain carries TRBV5-1 and TRBJ2-7, with 8 nucleotides matching TRBD1. Germline CDR1 and CDR2: SGHRS and YFSETQ. The junction had 9 bases not matched to a gene; V was cut back by 5 bases and J by 2 bases. CDR3 length: 15 amino acids. The CDR3 sequence: CASRSQGAPTYEQYF. DNA of the CDR3: TGCGCCAGCAGATCCCAGGGGGCACCCACCTACGAGCAGTACTTC.

This clonotype was picked up many times. The chain carries TRBV29-1 and TRBJ1-1; D is perhaps TRBD1 (6 bases). Germline assignment: CDR1 SQVTM and CDR2 ANQGSEA. With 4 bases removed from V and 3 bases from J, the gap between germline ends came to 9 bases. CDR3 length equals 12 residues. The CDR3 sequence is CSVARQDTEAFF. The CDR3 DNA follows: TGCAGCGTTGCAAGACAGGACACTGAAGCTTTCTTT.

The chain couples TRBV20-1 to TRBJ2-7, with 10 bases fitting TRBD2. Germline trimming cut 0 bases from V and 2 bases from J; bases unmatched to any gene: 4. There are 15 residues in the CDR3. The germline V gene encodes CDR1 DFQATT and CDR2 SNEGSKA (reference sequence). CDR3 residues: CSARDGAGGPYEQYF. The CDR3 region has the DNA TGCAGTGCTAGAGACGGAGCGGGAGGGCCCTACGAGCAGTACTTC.

This clonotype has a handful of counts. J is TRBJ2-2 and V is TRBV2; D uncertain. Germline CDR1 reads SNHLY; CDR2 reads FYNNEI. The CDR3 loop spans 19 amino acids. Trimming took 1 base from V and 4 from J, leaving 22 bases between them. DNA for the CDR3: TGTGCCAGCAGTGAAGAAGGGAAATTCCACGAAACTACCACCGGGGAGCTGTTTTTT. Its protein is CASSEEGKFHETTTGELFF.

This clonotype was seen repeatedly, ten times or more. The chain joins TRBV2 to TRBJ2-3, with D possibly being TRBD2 (6 bases). V lost 4 bases and J 4 bases, leaving 12 bases between the germline ends. The germline CDR1 and CDR2 sequences are SNHLY and FYNNEI. CDR3 length equals 14 residues. DNA of the CDR3: TGTGCCAGCAGTGCGTGGCTAGCGTCAGATACGCAGTATTTT. Protein: CASSAWLASDTQYF.

This clonotype came up many times. The chain is built from TRBV12-3 or TRBV12-4 and TRBJ1-1; D not certain. Trimming pared 5 bases from V and 0 bases from J, leaving 13 bases between. The CDR3 has 15 amino acids. The CDR3 loop is CASSPEPNLNTEAFF. In DNA, the CDR3 is TGTGCCAGCAGTCCAGAACCAAATTTGAACACTGAAGCTTTCTTT.

This clonotype was seen at least ten times. The chain combines TRBV20-1 with TRBJ1-6; TRBD1 aligns across 8 bases. This CDR3 contains 17 residues. The germline gives CDR1 DFQATT, CDR2 SNEGSKA (reference sequence). The V segment lost 0 bases and the J segment 5 bases; nucleotides outside the gene matches: 9. CDR3 sequence: CSARDLGQGGDNSPLHF. Written as DNA, the CDR3 is TGCAGTGCTAGAGACCTAGGACAGGGAGGCGATAATTCACCCCTCCACTTT.

The chain uses TRBV3-1 and TRBJ1-2; the match to TRBD1 covers 8 bases. Germline lookup yields CDR1 LGHDT and CDR2 YNNKEL (reference sequence). The J segment lost 8 bases and the V segment lost 1 base, leaving 15 bases of the junction unmatched. This CDR3 comprises 17 residues. The CDR3 bases are TGTGCCAGCAGCCAAGGTTTAGGACAGGGAGGGTTAGAAGGCTACACCTTC. Amino acids: CASSQGLGQGGLEGYTF.

The genes are TRBV7-9 and TRBJ1-2; the D gene is possibly TRBD1 (5 bases). Germline V gene sequence: CDR1 SEHNR, CDR2 FQNEAQ (reference sequence). The CDR3 consists of 12 residues. Trimming removed 3 bases at V and 7 bases at J, with 9 bases between. The CDR3 loop is CASSFQGSGYTF. CDR3 bases: TGTGCCAGCAGCTTCCAGGGTTCTGGCTACACCTTC.

This chain links TRBV7-9 with TRBJ2-1; D possibly uses TRBD1 or TRBD2 (5 bases each). The germline V and J ends were trimmed by 6 bases and 10 bases, with 19 bases remaining between them. This CDR3 is 14 amino acids long. In germline, CDR1 is SEHNR, CDR2 FQNEAQ (reference sequence). CDR3 sequence (DNA): TGTGCCAGCAGTAGTCTCCGGGACGACTGGGAGCAGTTCTTC. Its protein is CASSSLRDDWEQFF.

This clonotype appeared a few times. The genes are TRBV7-9 and TRBJ2-7, with TRBD1 matching over 8 bases. The CDR3 length is 14 residues. Germline CDR1 and CDR2: SEHNR and FQNEAQ (reference sequence). V lost 0 bases, J lost 5 bases, and 3 bases stayed unmatched. In DNA form, the CDR3 reads TGTGCCAGCAGCTTAGCCGTGACAGGGGACGAGCAGTACTTC. It yields the protein CASSLAVTGDEQYF.

The CDR3, as DNA: TGTGCCAGCAGCTTAGGGATCGGAGAGACCCAGTACTTC. Encoded protein: CASSLGIGETQYF. The chain has TRBV7-8 and TRBJ2-5, with unresolved D. V lost 1 base and J lost 4, with 7 bases in between. The CDR3 loop spans 13 amino acids. Germline values: CDR1 SGHVS, CDR2 FQNEAQ. The full variable domain, completed using reference TRBV7-8 and TRBJ2-5, is GAGVSQSPRYKVAKRGQDVALRCDPISGHVSLFWYQQALGQGPEFLTYFQNEAQLDKSGLPSDRFFAERPEGSVSTLKIQRTQQEDSAVYLCASSLGIGETQYFGPGTRLLVL.

A word on this clonotype: A clone one base away is much larger, so this may be a read error. The CDR3 end shows no conserved phenylalanine or tryptophan, and so a read error is likely. The DNA is left out, because the CDR3 cannot be placed on it with certainty; the CDR3 is given as TCRdb lists it. V is TRBV7-2 and J is TRBJ2-1; the table's TRBD1 call for D was not verified on the DNA. From germline, CDR1 is SGHTA and CDR2 FQGNSA. Ends included, the CDR3 has 12 residues. This chain's CDR3 is CASSLVLAPLFL.

This clonotype was recorded many times. V is TRBV5-1 and J is TRBJ1-1, with 7 bases fitting TRBD1. CDR1 and CDR2 from the germline V gene are SGHRS and YFSETQ. After removal of 3 bases from V and 1 base from J, the junction contained 3 bases not matched to a gene. The CDR3 spans 14 residues. CDR3 protein: CASSSEGANTEAFF. CDR3 nucleotides: TGCGCCAGCAGCTCGGAGGGGGCGAACACTGAAGCTTTCTTT.

This clonotype was counted many times. This sequence joins TRBV6-1 and TRBJ2-1; perhaps D is TRBD1 or TRBD2 (5 bases each). The CDR3 length is 14 residues. Germline V CDR1 and CDR2: MNHNS, SASEGT. Trimming took 4 bases from V and 4 from J, leaving 11 bases between them. CDR3 region: CASSADGAYNEQFF. The CDR3 coding sequence is TGTGCCAGCAGTGCCGACGGGGCATACAATGAGCAGTTCTTC.